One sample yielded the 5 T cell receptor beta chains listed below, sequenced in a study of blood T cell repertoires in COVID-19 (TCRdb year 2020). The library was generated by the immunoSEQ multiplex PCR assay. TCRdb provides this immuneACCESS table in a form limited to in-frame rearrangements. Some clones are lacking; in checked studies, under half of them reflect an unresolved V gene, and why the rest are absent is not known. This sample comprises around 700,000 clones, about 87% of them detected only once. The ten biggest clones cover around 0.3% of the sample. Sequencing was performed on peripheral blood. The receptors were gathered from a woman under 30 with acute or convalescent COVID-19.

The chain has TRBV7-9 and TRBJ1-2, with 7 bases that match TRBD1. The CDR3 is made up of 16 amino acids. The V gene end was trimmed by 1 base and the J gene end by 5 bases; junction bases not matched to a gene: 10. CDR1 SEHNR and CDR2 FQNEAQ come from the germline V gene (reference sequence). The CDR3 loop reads CASSLEGQVGLYGYTF. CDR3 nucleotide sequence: TGTGCCAGCAGCTTAGAAGGACAGGTTGGGTTGTATGGCTACACCTTC.

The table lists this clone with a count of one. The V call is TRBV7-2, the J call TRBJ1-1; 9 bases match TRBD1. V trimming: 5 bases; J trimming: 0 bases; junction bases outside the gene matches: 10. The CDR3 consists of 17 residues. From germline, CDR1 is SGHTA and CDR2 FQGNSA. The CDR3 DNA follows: TGTGCCAGCAGCCCTGGGGGACAGGGAACCATGAACACTGAAGCTTTCTTT. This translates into CASSPGGQGTMNTEAFF.

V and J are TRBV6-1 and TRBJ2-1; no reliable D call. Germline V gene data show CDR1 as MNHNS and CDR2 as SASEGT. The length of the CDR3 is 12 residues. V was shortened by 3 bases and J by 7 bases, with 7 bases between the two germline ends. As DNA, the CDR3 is TGTGCCAGCAGTGAGCCCAGTAATGAGCAGTTCTTC. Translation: CASSEPSNEQFF.

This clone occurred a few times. The CDR3 reads CASSQVGGGGDTEAFF. CDR3 nucleotide sequence: TGTGCCAGCAGCCAAGTCGGCGGGGGAGGGGACACTGAAGCTTTCTTT. The chain links TRBV14 to TRBJ1-1; D perhaps matches TRBD1 (5 bases). Trimming took off 1 base at V and 3 bases at J, with 15 bases between the two ends. The CDR3 has 16 residues. Germline V gene sequence: CDR1 SGHDN, CDR2 FVKESK.

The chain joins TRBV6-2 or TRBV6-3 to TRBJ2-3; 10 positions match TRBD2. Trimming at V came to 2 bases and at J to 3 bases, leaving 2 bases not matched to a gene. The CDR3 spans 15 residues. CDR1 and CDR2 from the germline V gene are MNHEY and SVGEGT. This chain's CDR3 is CASSYGTSETDTQYF. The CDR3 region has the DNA TGTGCCAGCAGTTACGGGACTAGCGAGACAGATACGCAGTATTTT.